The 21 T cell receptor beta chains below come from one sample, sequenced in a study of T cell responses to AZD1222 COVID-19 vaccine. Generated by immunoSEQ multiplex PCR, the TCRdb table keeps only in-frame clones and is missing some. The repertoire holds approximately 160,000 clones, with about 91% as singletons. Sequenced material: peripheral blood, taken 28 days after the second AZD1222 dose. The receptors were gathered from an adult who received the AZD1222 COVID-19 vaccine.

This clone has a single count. Here the CDR3 reads CASSHTPGRGVVNAEAFF. CDR3 nucleotides: TGCGCCAGCAGCCACACCCCTGGCAGGGGGGTAGTAAATGCTGAAGCTTTCTTT. The V call is TRBV5-1, the J call TRBJ1-1; TRBD1 agrees at 7 bases. Germline V gene lookup returns CDR1 SGHRS and CDR2 YFSETQ. The CDR3 extends over 18 amino acids. V lost 4 bases and J lost 6; bases outside the gene matches: 21.

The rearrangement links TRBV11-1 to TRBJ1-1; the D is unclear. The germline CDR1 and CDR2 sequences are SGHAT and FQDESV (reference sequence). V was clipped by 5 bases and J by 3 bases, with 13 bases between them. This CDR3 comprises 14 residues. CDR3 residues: CASSQRRTDTEAFF. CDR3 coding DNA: TGTGCCAGCAGCCAAAGGCGGACGGACACTGAAGCTTTCTTT.

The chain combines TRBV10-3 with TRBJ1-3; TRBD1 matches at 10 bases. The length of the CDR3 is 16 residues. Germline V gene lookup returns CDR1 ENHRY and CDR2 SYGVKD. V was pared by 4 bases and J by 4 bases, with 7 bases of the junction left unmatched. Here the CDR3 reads CAISARTGGKGNTIYF. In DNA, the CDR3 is TGTGCCATCAGTGCGAGGACAGGGGGAAAGGGAAACACCATATATTTT.

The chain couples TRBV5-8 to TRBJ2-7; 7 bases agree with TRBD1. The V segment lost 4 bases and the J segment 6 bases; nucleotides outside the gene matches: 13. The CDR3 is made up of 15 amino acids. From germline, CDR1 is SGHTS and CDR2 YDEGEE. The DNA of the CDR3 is TGTGCCAGCAGCGTATCCGGGACAGTAATTGGCGAGCAGTACTTC. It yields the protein CASSVSGTVIGEQYF. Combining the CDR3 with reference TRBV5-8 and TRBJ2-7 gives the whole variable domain EAGVTQSPTHLIKTRGQQATLRCSPISGHTSVYWYQQALGLGLQFLLWYDEGEERNRGNFPPRFSGRQFPNYSSELNVNALELEDSALYLCASSVSGTVIGEQYFGPGTRLTVT.

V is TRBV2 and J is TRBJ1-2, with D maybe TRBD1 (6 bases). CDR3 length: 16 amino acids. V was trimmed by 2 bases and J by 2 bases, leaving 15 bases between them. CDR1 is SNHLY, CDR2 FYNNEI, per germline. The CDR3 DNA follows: TGTGCCAGCAGTGAACTAGGGGGGCAGGAGAACTATGGCTACACCTTC. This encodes CASSELGGQENYGYTF.

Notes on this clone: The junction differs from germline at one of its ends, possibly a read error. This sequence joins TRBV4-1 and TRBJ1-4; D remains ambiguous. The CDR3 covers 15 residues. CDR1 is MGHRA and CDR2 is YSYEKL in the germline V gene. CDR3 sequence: CASSQGTTTNDKLFF. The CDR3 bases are TGCGCCAGCAGCCAAGGGACCACAACTAATGATAAACTGTTTTTT.

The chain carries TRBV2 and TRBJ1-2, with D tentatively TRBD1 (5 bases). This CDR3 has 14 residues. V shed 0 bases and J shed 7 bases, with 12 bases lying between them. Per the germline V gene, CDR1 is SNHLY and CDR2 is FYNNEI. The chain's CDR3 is CASSEAGGGIGYTF. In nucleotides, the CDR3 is TGTGCCAGCAGTGAAGCGGGGGGAGGCATTGGCTACACCTTC.

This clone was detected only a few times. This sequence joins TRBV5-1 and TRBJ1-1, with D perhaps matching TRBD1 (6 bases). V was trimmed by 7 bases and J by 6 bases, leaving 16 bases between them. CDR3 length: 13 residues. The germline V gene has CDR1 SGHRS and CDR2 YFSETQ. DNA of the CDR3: TGCGCCAGCGTATCAGCAGGGGATTCTGAAGCTTTCTTT. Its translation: CASVSAGDSEAFF.

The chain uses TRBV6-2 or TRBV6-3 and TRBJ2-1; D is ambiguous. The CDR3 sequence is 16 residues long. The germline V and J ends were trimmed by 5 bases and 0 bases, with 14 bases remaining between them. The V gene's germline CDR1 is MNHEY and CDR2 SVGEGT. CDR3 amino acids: CASSPVWGSSYNEQFF. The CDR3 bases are TGTGCCAGCAGTCCCGTGTGGGGAAGCTCCTACAATGAGCAGTTCTTC.

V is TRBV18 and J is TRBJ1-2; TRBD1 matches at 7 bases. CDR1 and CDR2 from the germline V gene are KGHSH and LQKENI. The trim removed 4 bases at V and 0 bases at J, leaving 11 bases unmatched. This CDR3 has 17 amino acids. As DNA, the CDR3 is TGTGCCAGCTCACTATTGACAGGGCTTCCAACTAACTATGGCTACACCTTC. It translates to CASSLLTGLPTNYGYTF.

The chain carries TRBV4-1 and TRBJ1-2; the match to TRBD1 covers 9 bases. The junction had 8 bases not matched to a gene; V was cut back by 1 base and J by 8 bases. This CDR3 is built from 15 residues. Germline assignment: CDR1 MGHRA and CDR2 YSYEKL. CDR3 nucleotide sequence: TGCGCCAGCAGCCAAGTAGGCGGGACAGGGATCGGCTACACCTTC. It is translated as CASSQVGGTGIGYTF.

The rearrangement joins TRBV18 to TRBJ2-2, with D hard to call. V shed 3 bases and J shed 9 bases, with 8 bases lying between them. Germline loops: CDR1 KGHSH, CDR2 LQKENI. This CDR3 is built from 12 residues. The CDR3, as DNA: TGTGCCAGCTCACCTCCATTGCGGGAGCTGTTTTTT. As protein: CASSPPLRELFF.

The CDR3 DNA reads as TGTGCCAGCTCCGGGACCGAAAATTCACCCCTCCACTTT. Translating gives CASSGTENSPLHF. The chain recombines TRBV6-5 with TRBJ1-6; tentatively, D is TRBD1 (5 bases). This CDR3 has 13 amino acids. V was trimmed by 8 bases and J by 7 bases, leaving 12 bases between them. CDR1 is MNHEY and CDR2 is SVGAGI in the germline V gene.

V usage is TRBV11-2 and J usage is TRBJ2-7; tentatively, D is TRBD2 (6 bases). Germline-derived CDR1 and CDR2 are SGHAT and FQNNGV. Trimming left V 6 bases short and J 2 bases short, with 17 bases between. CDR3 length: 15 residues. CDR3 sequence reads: CASRPGLRTPYEQYF. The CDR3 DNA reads TGTGCCAGCAGACCGGGACTCAGAACGCCCTACGAGCAGTACTTC. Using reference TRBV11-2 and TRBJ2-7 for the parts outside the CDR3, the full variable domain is EAGVAQSPRYKIIEKRQSVAFWCNPISGHATLYWYQQILGQGPKLLIQFQNNGVVDDSQLPKDRFSAERLKGVDSTLKIQPAKLEDSAVYLCASRPGLRTPYEQYFGPGTRLTVT.

The CDR3 nucleotides are TGTGCCAGCAGTGGACCCGCCGGAGGGTTGAATCAGCCCCAGCATTTT. Amino acids: CASSGPAGGLNQPQHF. The genes are TRBV2 and TRBJ1-5; D is ambiguous. Germline lookup yields CDR1 SNHLY and CDR2 FYNNEI. The CDR3 length is 16 residues. V gave up 4 bases and J gave up 4 bases, with 17 bases separating them.

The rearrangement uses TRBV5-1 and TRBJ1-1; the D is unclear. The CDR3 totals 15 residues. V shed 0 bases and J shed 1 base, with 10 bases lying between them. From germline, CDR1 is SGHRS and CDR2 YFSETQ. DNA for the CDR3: TGCGCCAGCAGCTTGGGGATACGGCCGAACACTGAAGCTTTCTTT. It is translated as CASSLGIRPNTEAFF.

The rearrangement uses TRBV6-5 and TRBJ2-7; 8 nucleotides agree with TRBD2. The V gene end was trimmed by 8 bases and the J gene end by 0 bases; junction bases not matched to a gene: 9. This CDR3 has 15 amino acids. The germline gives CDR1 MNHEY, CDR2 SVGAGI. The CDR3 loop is CASHRGGLSSYEQYF. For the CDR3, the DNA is TGTGCCAGCCACCGGGGGGGACTAAGCTCCTACGAGCAGTACTTC.

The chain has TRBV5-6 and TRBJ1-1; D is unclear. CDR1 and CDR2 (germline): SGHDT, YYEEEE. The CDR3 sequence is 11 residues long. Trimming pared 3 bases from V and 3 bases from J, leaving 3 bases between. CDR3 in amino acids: CASSWDTEAFF. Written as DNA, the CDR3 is TGTGCCAGCAGCTGGGACACTGAAGCTTTCTTT.

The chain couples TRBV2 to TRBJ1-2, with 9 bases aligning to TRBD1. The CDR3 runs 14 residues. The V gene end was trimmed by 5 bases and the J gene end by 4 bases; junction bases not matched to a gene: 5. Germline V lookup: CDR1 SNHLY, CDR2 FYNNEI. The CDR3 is CASSQGTGRYGYTF. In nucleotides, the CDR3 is TGTGCCAGCAGTCAGGGGACAGGGCGCTATGGCTACACCTTC.

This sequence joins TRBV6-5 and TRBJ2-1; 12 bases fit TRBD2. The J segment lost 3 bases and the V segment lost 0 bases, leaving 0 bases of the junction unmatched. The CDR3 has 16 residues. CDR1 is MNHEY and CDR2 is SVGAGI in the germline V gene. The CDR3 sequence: CASSYSTSGGYNEQFF. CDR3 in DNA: TGTGCCAGCAGTTACTCGACTAGCGGGGGCTACAATGAGCAGTTCTTC.

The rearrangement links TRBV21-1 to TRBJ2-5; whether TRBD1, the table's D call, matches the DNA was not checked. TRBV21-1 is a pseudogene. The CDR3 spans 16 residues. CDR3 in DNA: TGTGCCAGAATCAAACACCCGGACAGGAGCCAAGAGACCCAGTACTTC. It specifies CARIKHPDRSQETQYF.